The rows below give T cell receptor beta chains drawn from one sample of a study of OX40 agonist ivuxolimab in advanced cancers. The table came from immunoSEQ multiplex PCR; TCRdb's copy has only in-frame clones and leaves some out. The sample has roughly 18,000 clones; around 83% are singletons. The material was CD4+ or CD8+ T cells sorted from blood, obtained in a trial of the OX40 agonist ivuxolimab. These TCRs come from an adult with an advanced solid tumor such as melanoma, head and neck, liver or kidney cancer. The CDR3 runs from the conserved cysteine through the conserved F or W. Fields, in order: V gene, CDR3 length, J gene, clone size, D gene, CDR3 DNA, CDR3 protein. The D gene is left open where the match is weak. Part of the rows lack a size; the others show once, few, many or a class for expanded clones.

>TRBV10-2|17|TRBJ2-3|once|TRBD2
TGCGCCAGCAGTGAGGGGGGACTAGCGGAAAAAACAGATACGCAGTATTTT
CASSEGGLAEKTDTQYF
>TRBV7-2|17|TRBJ1-4|-|-
TGTGCCAGCAGCCTTACTGCCGCCGGGAGACGAAGTGAAAAACTGTTTTTT
CASSLTAAGRRSEKLFF
>TRBV5-6|15|TRBJ1-2|few|TRBD1
TGTGCCAGCAGCTGGACAGGGGGCGGTGACTATGGCTACACCTTC
CASSWTGGGDYGYTF
>TRBV4-2|16|TRBJ2-2|-|TRBD1
TGTGCCAGCAGCCGTACACAGGGGGGGAACACCGGGGAGCTGTTTTTT
CASSRTQGGNTGELFF
>TRBV27|14|TRBJ2-2|-|-
TGTGCCAGCAGTTTATCGCAGATCACCGGGGAGCTGTTTTTT
CASSLSQITGELFF
>TRBV18|16|TRBJ1-4|-|TRBD1
TGTGCCAGCTCACCACAAACAGGGGCGAGCGGTGAAAAACTGTTTTTT
CASSPQTGASGEKLFF
>TRBV10-3|14|TRBJ1-1|-|-
TGTGCCATCAGAACACAGGAGATGAACACTGAAGCTTTCTTT
CAIRTQEMNTEAFF
>TRBV18|16|TRBJ1-1|-|-
TGTGCCAGCTCACCCCAAGAGGCAGGGAGAAGGGCTGAAGCTTTCTTT
CASSPQEAGRRAEAFF
>TRBV6-5|15|TRBJ2-1|-|-
TGTGCCAGCAGATCAGGACGGGTCTCCTACAATGAGCAGTTCTTC
CASRSGRVSYNEQFF
>TRBV2|14|TRBJ2-5|-|-
TGTGCCAGTTCTGACAGGTCACTGAAAGAGACCCAGTACTTC
CASSDRSLKETQYF
>TRBV7-2|14|TRBJ1-2|once|-
TGTGCCAGCAGCTTTCCAGGGGTATCCTATGGCTACACCTTC
CASSFPGVSYGYTF
>TRBV7-9|15|TRBJ2-1|-|-
TGTGCCAGCAGCTCGTTGGACACCCTCTACAATGAGCAGTTCTTC
CASSSLDTLYNEQFF
>TRBV28|14|TRBJ2-7|-|-
TGTGCCAGCAGTGGGGACATGGGATCCTACGAGCAGTACTTC
CASSGDMGSYEQYF
>TRBV9|13|TRBJ2-7|-|-
TGTGCCAGCAGCGTAGGGGTCGTGAGCGAGCAGTACTTC
CASSVGVVSEQYF
>TRBV9|14|TRBJ2-7|-|-
TGTGCCAGCAGCGTAGAGATTAACTCCTACGAGCAGTACTTC
CASSVEINSYEQYF
>TRBV6-5|15|TRBJ2-7|-|-
TGTGCCAGCAGTTACTCGAGTAGCTACCTCTACGAGCAGTACTTC
CASSYSSSYLYEQYF
>TRBV21-1|16|TRBJ2-5|-|-
TGTGCCAGCAGCCTTGGATTAGCGGGAGAGGAAGAGACCCAGTACTTC
CASSLGLAGEEETQYF
>TRBV11-2|17|TRBJ2-1|-|-
TGTGCCAGCAGCTCTAGATTTCAGACAACAGGGATCGTGAGGGAGTTCTTC
CASSSRFQTTGIVREFF
>TRBV5-5|12|TRBJ2-1|-|-
TGTGCCAGCAGCTTGACGGGGTGGGGCCAGTTCTTC
CASSLTGWGQFF
>TRBV7-3|15|TRBJ2-1|once|TRBD2
TGTGCCAGCAGCCTCACTAGCGGGAGGAACAATGAGCAGTTCTTC
CASSLTSGRNNEQFF
>TRBV25-1|17|TRBJ2-5|-|-
TGTGCCAGCAGTGAAGGAGTGAGGGGGACCTTTTGGGAGACCCAGTACTTC
CASSEGVRGTFWETQYF
>TRBV7-2|13|TRBJ2-1|-|-
TGTGCCAGCAGCCCCCAACGGGCCGGTGAGCAGTTCTTC
CASSPQRAGEQFF
>TRBV7-8|12|TRBJ2-5|-|-
TGTGCCAGCAGCCTGTTACGACAGGGACTGGACTTC
CASSLLRQGLDF
>TRBV6-6|13|TRBJ1-2|-|TRBD1
TGTGCCAGCAGTGACGACAGGGGTTATGGCTACACCTTC
CASSDDRGYGYTF
>TRBV9|14|TRBJ1-1|-|-
TGTGCCAGCAGCGTAGCCAGTAAGAACACTGAAGCTTTCTTT
CASSVASKNTEAFF
>TRBV7-2|14|TRBJ2-3|-|-
TGTGCCAGCAGCTTACGGCCCCGCGGAGATACGCAGTATTTT
CASSLRPRGDTQYF
>TRBV7-3|15|TRBJ2-2|-|-
TGTGCCAGCAGCTTAACCTTGGGGTTGTCCGGGGAGCTGTTTTTT
CASSLTLGLSGELFF
>TRBV19|15|TRBJ2-5|once|-
TGTGCCAGTAGTACCCTGAGCGGGCCCCGAGAGACCCAGTACTTC
CASSTLSGPRETQYF
>TRBV19|16|TRBJ2-5|-|TRBD1
TGTGCCAGTAGTGCCCGCCCGGGACAGAGAAGAGAAACCCAGTACTTC
CASSARPGQRRETQYF
>TRBV7-3|13|TRBJ1-1|-|-
TGTGCCAGCAGCTTAGAGGTTAACACTGAAGCTTTCTTT
CASSLEVNTEAFF
>TRBV21-1|16|TRBJ2-7|-|-
TGTGCCAGCAGCCCAAGGTCAGGACGGTTTATCCACGAGCAGTACTTC
CASSPRSGRFIHEQYF
>TRBV7-9|16|TRBJ1-6|-|-
TGTGCCAGCAGCTTCGGGCAAGGGTTTTATAATTCACCCCTCCACTTT
CASSFGQGFYNSPLHF
>TRBV28|15|TRBJ2-2|-|-
TGTGCCAGCGGCGGGGTTGGGCCCAGCACCGGGGAGCTGTTTTTT
CASGGVGPSTGELFF
>TRBV2|13|TRBJ1-2|-|-
TGTGCCAGCTCGGCGGAACTTTACTATGGCTACACCTTC
CASSAELYYGYTF
>TRBV5-1|15|TRBJ2-7|-|TRBD2
TGCGCCAGCAGTAGATCTGGGCGGGAGGAGGGCGAGCAGTACTTC
CASSRSGREEGEQYF
>TRBV7-9|12|TRBJ1-5|-|-
TGTGCCAGCAGCTTAGTGGCAGGGACCCAGCATTTT
CASSLVAGTQHF
>TRBV5-1|15|TRBJ2-7|-|-
TGCGCCAGCAGCTTGGCCAGGGCAAGAGGCTACGAGCAGTACTTC
CASSLARARGYEQYF
>TRBV30|13|TRBJ2-2|-|-
TGTGCCTGGAGTACCTCATACACCGGGGAGCTGTTTTTT
CAWSTSYTGELFF
>TRBV28|12|TRBJ1-1|-|-
TGTGCCAGTCGGGACACTGACACTGAAGCTTTCTTT
CASRDTDTEAFF
>TRBV10-3|13|TRBJ1-4|-|-
TGTGCCATCAGTGGATCCGGGGATGAAAAACTGTTTTTT
CAISGSGDEKLFF
>TRBV6-5|15|TRBJ1-1|-|TRBD1
TGTGCCAGCACGCGGACAGGGAGAAGTAGCACTGAAGCTTTCTTT
CASTRTGRSSTEAFF
>TRBV7-2|14|TRBJ2-2|-|-
TGTGCCAGCAGCTTAAACAGGAACACCGGGGAGCTGTTTTTT
CASSLNRNTGELFF
>TRBV28|14|TRBJ1-5|-|TRBD1
TGTGCCAGCAGCGAATCCAGGGGGGCTCAGCCCCAGCATTTT
CASSESRGAQPQHF
>TRBV29-1|11|TRBJ1-2|-|-
TGCAGCGCCGACACCCAGTATGGCTACACCTTC
CSADTQYGYTF
>TRBV2|14|TRBJ2-7|-|-
TGTGCCAGCAGGTTAGACAGTCTTTTCTACGAGCAGTACTTC
CASRLDSLFYEQYF
>TRBV18|12|TRBJ1-1|-|-
TGTGCCAGCTCACCCTTCGGGGGTGAAGCTTTCTTT
CASSPFGGEAFF
>TRBV6-1|16|TRBJ1-5|once|TRBD1
TGTGCCAGCAGTGTACAGGGGGCGTTGGAAAATCAGCCCCAGCATTTT
CASSVQGALENQPQHF
>TRBV19|18|TRBJ2-4|-|TRBD1
TGTGCCAGTACCACTCCATTACAGACAGGGACAACCAAAAACATTCAGTACTTC
CASTTPLQTGTTKNIQYF
>TRBV6-6|15|TRBJ1-3|-|-
TGTGCCAGCGGTAGAGTTGGGGGTACTGGAAACACCATATATTTT
CASGRVGGTGNTIYF
>TRBV9|13|TRBJ1-1|-|-
TGTGCCAGCAGTCTCGACATGAACACTGAAGCTTTCTTT
CASSLDMNTEAFF
>TRBV7-3|14|TRBJ2-3|-|-
TGTGCCAGCAGCCGCCAGGGGGGAACAGATACGCAGTATTTT
CASSRQGGTDTQYF
>TRBV7-9|16|TRBJ2-3|-|TRBD2
TGTGCCAGCAGCCCAGCAGGGCGGGGGGCGGCAGATACGCAGTATTTT
CASSPAGRGAADTQYF
>TRBV28|16|TRBJ1-3|-|-
TGTGCCAGCACCTCCTACGGGCCAAACTCTGGAAACACCATATATTTT
CASTSYGPNSGNTIYF
>TRBV10-1|15|TRBJ2-5|-|-
TGCGCCAGCAGTGCTTCCGACTGGAATCAAGAGACCCAGTACTTC
CASSASDWNQETQYF